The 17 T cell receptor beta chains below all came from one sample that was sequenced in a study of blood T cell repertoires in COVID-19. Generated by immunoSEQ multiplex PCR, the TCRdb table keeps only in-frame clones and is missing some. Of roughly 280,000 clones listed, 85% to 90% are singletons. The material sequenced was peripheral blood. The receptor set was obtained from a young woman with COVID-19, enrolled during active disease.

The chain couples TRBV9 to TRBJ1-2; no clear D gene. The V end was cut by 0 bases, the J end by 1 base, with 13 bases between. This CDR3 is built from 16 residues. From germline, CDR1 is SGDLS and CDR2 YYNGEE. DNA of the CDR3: TGTGCCAGCAGCGTAGGGCCCGGGGTGTATAACTATGGCTACACCTTC. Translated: CASSVGPGVYNYGYTF. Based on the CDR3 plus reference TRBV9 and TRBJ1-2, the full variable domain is DSGVTQTPKHLITATGQRVTLRCSPRSGDLSVYWYQQSLDQGLQFLIQYYNGEERAKGNILERFSAQQFPDLHSELNLSSLELGDSALYFCASSVGPGVYNYGYTFGSGTRLTVV.

The DNA for the CDR3 is TGTGCCAGCAGCTTAGCGCGGCTAGCGGAAGAGCAGTTCTTC. It translates to CASSLARLAEEQFF. The chain recombines TRBV7-2 with TRBJ2-1; 7 bases line up with TRBD2. Losses at the gene ends were 0 bases for V and 10 bases for J; bases not matched to a gene: 6. Germline V gene sequence: CDR1 SGHTA, CDR2 FQGNSA. The length of the CDR3 is 14 residues. Supplemented by reference TRBV7-2 and TRBJ2-1, the full variable domain reads GAGVSQSPSNKVTEKGKDVELRCDPISGHTALYWYRQSLGQGLEFLIYFQGNSAPDKSGLPSDRFSAERTGGSVSTLTIQRTQQEDSAVYLCASSLARLAEEQFFGPGTRLTVL.

CDR3 sequence: CASSERVAGVDEQFF. The CDR3 nucleotides read TGTGCCAGCAGCGAGAGGGTAGCAGGGGTCGATGAGCAGTTCTTC. This chain joins TRBV7-6 and TRBJ2-1; tentatively, D is TRBD1 (6 bases). V was trimmed by 5 bases and J by 8 bases, leaving 19 bases between them. Germline CDR1 SGHVS, CDR2 FNYEAQ. The CDR3 consists of 15 residues.

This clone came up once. The CDR3 coding sequence is TGTGCCAGCAGCCAAGATCCAGCGGGGCCTTACAATGAGCAGTTCTTC. This sequence encodes CASSQDPAGPYNEQFF. The chain employs TRBV3-1 (or the pseudogene TRBV3-2) and TRBJ2-1, with TRBD2 identical over 7 bases. The length of the CDR3 is 16 residues. CDR1 and CDR2 (germline): LGHDT, YNNKEL (reference sequence). V lost 0 bases to trimming and J lost 4 bases; unmatched junction nucleotides: 6.

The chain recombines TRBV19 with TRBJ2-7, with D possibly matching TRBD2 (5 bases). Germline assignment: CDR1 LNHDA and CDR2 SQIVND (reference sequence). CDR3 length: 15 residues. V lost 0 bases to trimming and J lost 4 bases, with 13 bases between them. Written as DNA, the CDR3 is TGTGCCAGTAGTATAGAATCTGGAGCGGTATACGAGCAGTACTTC. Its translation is CASSIESGAVYEQYF.

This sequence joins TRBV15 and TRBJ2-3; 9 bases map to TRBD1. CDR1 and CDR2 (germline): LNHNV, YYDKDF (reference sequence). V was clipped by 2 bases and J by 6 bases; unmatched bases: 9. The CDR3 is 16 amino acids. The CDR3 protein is CATSRSPGQGSDTQYF. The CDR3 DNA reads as TGTGCCACCAGCAGAAGTCCGGGACAGGGATCGGATACGCAGTATTTT. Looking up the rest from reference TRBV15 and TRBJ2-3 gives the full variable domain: DAMVIQNPRYQVTQFGKPVTLSCSQTLNHNVMYWYQQKSSQAPKLLFHYYDKDFNNEADTPDNFQSRRPNTSFCFLDIRSPGLGDTAMYLCATSRSPGQGSDTQYFGPGTRLTVL.

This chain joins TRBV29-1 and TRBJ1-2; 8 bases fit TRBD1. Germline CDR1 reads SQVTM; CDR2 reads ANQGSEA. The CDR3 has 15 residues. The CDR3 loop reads CTATSDRGGSYGYTF. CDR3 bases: TGCACCGCGACCTCAGACAGGGGCGGTAGCTATGGCTACACCTTC.

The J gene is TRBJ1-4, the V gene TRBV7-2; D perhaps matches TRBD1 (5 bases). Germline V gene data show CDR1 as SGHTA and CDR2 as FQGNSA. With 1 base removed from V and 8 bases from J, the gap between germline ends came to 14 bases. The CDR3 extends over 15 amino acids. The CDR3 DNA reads TGTGCCAGCAGCTTAGTAGGGGCGGTTGGAGAAAAACTGTTTTTT. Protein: CASSLVGAVGEKLFF.

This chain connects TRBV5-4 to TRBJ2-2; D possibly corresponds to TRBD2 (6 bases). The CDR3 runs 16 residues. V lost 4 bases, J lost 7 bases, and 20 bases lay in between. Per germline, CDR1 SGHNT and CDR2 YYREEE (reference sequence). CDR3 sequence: CASSPRTTPQGGELFF. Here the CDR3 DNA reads TGTGCCAGCAGCCCTCGGACTACCCCCCAGGGCGGGGAGCTGTTTTTT.

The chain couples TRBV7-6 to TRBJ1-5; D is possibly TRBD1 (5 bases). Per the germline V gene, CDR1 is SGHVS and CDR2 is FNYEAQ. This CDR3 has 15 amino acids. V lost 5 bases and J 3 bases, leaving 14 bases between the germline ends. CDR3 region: CASSLGDSYNQPQHF. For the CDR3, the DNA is TGTGCCAGCAGCCTAGGAGACAGTTACAATCAGCCCCAGCATTTT.

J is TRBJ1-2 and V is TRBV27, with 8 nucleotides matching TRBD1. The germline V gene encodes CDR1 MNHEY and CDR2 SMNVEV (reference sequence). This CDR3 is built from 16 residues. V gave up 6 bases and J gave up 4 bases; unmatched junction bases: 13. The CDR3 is CASSHDRGRGSYGYTF. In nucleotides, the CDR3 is TGTGCCAGCAGCCACGACAGGGGAAGAGGGTCCTATGGCTACACCTTC.

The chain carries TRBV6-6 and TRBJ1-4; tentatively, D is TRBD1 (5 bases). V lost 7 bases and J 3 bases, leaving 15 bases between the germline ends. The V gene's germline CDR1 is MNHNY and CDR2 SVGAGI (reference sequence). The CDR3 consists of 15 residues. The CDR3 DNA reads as TGTGCCAGCACACGGTGGGGGGTTGCTAATGAAAAACTGTTTTTT. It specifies CASTRWGVANEKLFF.

CDR3 amino acids: CASSPYLQGQPSAFF. As DNA, the CDR3 is TGCGCCAGCAGCCCCTACCTCCAGGGACAACCTAGCGCTTTCTTT. The J gene is TRBJ1-1, the V gene TRBV4-1; TRBD1 is a possible D gene (6 bases). This CDR3 has 15 residues. Between the trimmed V and J ends, which lost 4 bases and 11 bases, there was a span of 23 bases. Germline assignment: CDR1 MGHRA and CDR2 YSYEKL.

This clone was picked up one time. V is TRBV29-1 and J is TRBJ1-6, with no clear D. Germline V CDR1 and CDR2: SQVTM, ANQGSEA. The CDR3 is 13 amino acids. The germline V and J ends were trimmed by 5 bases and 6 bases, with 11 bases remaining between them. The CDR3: CSVRTAGNSPLHF. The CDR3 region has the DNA TGCAGCGTTAGGACCGCGGGTAATTCACCCCTCCACTTT.

The CDR3 loop reads CAWGRGQAGFQETQYF. Here the CDR3 DNA reads TGTGCCTGGGGGCGGGGGCAAGCGGGGTTCCAAGAGACCCAGTACTTC. The chain employs TRBV30 and TRBJ2-5; the D gene is possibly TRBD2 (7 bases). The germline V and J ends were trimmed by 5 bases and 1 base, with 20 bases remaining between them. This CDR3 region has 16 residues. Germline values: CDR1 GTSNPN, CDR2 SVGIG (reference sequence).

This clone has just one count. For the CDR3, the DNA is TGTGCCAGCAGCTTATCTACTAGCGGGGCTCCCTACAATGAGCAGTTCTTC. This sequence encodes CASSLSTSGAPYNEQFF. This chain links TRBV7-6 with TRBJ2-1, with TRBD2 matching 10 bases. Looked up from germline, CDR1 is SGHVS and CDR2 is FNYEAQ. The ends lost 2 bases at V and 2 bases at J; junction bases unmatched: 6. CDR3 size: 17 residues.

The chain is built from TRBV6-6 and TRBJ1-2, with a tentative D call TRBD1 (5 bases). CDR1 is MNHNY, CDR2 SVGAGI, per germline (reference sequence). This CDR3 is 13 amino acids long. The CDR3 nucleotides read TGTGCAACAGCAGTGGAAGGGGAAGGTGGCTACACCTTC. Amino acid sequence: CATAVEGEGGYTF.